These T cell receptor beta chains were read from a single sample in a study of shared clonotypes between healthy human individuals. Repertoires were generated with immunoSEQ multiplex PCR, while TCRdb's copy carries only in-frame clones and drops some. Altogether 1,100,000 or so clones are present, 75% to 85% being singletons, with the ten largest covering more than 0.45%. Input material: memory CD4+ T cells from PBMCs. These receptor sequences come from a man between 18 and 35 years old in good health. Some clones in this sample may be carry-over from other donors' samples. The CDR3 runs from the conserved cysteine through the conserved F or W. The D gene is left open where the match is weak. Size values are once, few and many counts, or a class for expanded clones, and some rows have none.

TRBD1 . TRBJ2-1 TRBV5-1 CASTDTGVGYEQFF TGCGCCAGCACGGATACAGGGGTAGGGTATGAGCAGTTCTTC
. . TRBJ1-2 TRBV6-5 CASSYSDGRVVRGYTF TGTGCCAGCAGTTACTCGGATGGACGGGTGGTAAGAGGCTACACCTTC
TRBD2 . TRBJ2-2 TRBV9 CASSVGSSGRTNTGELFF TGTGCCAGCAGCGTAGGGTCGAGCGGGAGGACTAACACCGGGGAGCTGTTTTTT
TRBD1 . TRBJ2-5 TRBV29-1 CSVDQGAETQYF TGCAGCGTTGACCAGGGGGCAGAGACCCAGTACTTC
. . TRBJ1-4 TRBV15 CATSRGGATNEKLFF TGTGCCACCAGCAGGGGGGGGGCAACTAATGAAAAACTGTTTTTT
. . TRBJ2-5 TRBV30 CAWAFGETQYF TGTGCCTGGGCCTTTGGGGAGACCCAGTACTTC
. . TRBJ2-5 TRBV5-1 CASSPTPGRETQYF TGCGCCAGCAGCCCGACCCCGGGGAGGGAGACCCAGTACTTC
. . TRBJ2-3 TRBV18 CASSPLLAGGDTQYF TGTGCCAGCTCACCTCTTCTCGCAGGTGGGGATACGCAGTATTTT
TRBD2 . TRBJ2-1 TRBV7-9 CASSPTPGTSGNEQFF TGTGCCAGCAGCCCAACGCCCGGGACTAGCGGCAATGAGCAGTTCTTC
. . TRBJ2-7 TRBV2 CASSEKGQKSYEQYF TGTGCCAGCAGTGAAAAGGGACAAAAATCCTACGAGCAGTACTTC
TRBD1 . TRBJ2-7 TRBV18 CASSPPRTGPSYEQYF TGTGCCAGCTCACCACCCCGGACAGGACCGTCCTACGAGCAGTACTTC
TRBD2 . TRBJ2-3 TRBV18 CASSHGTSGWGVTDTQYF TGTGCCAGCTCACACGGGACTAGCGGCTGGGGTGTCACAGATACGCAGTATTTT
. . TRBJ2-7 TRBV6-1 CASMRAEGSYEQYF TGTGCCAGCATGCGTGCGGAGGGCTCCTACGAGCAGTACTTC
. . TRBJ2-3 TRBV6-6 CASSYSGSTDTQYF TGTGCCAGCAGTTACTCAGGCAGCACAGATACGCAGTATTTT
. few TRBJ1-2 TRBV7-2 CASSAIRQAYGYTF TGTGCCAGCAGCGCCATCCGACAGGCCTATGGCTACACCTTC
. . TRBJ1-2 TRBV7-9 CASSSLSLDYGYTF TGTGCCAGCAGCTCCCTCAGTCTCGACTATGGCTACACCTTC
. . TRBJ1-1 TRBV5-1 CASSLVGWGMNTEAFF TGCGCCAGCAGCTTGGTTGGGTGGGGGATGAACACTGAAGCTTTCTTT
. . TRBJ1-1 TRBV27 CASSLWWDEHSGTEAFF TGTGCCAGCAGTTTATGGTGGGATGAGCATTCGGGCACTGAAGCTTTCTTT
. . TRBJ2-1 TRBV7-8 CASSPYGGNEQFF TGTGCCAGCAGCCCCTACGGCGGGAATGAGCAGTTCTTC
. . TRBJ2-1 TRBV4-2 CASSQEGSGHEQFF TGTGCCAGCAGCCAAGAGGGTTCAGGCCATGAGCAGTTCTTC
TRBD2 . TRBJ2-5 TRBV11-2 CASSLDLLAGETQYF TGTGCCAGCAGCTTAGATCTACTAGCGGGAGAGACCCAGTACTTC
TRBD1 . TRBJ1-2 TRBV30 CAWSGGTVSYGYTF TGTGCCTGGAGTGGGGGGACAGTCAGCTATGGCTACACCTTC
. . TRBJ2-7 TRBV5-1 CASSLGGADEQYF TGTGCCAGCAGCCTAGGCGGGGCCGACGAGCAGTACTTC
. . TRBJ2-6 TRBV7-9 CASSDRSGANVLTF TGTGCCAGCAGCGACAGGTCTGGGGCCAACGTCCTGACTTTC
TRBD2 . TRBJ2-1 TRBV10-3 CAIGSSGGSYNEQFF TGTGCCATCGGCTCTAGCGGGGGCTCCTACAATGAGCAGTTCTTC
. . TRBJ1-2 TRBV5-8 CASSRKLAHYGYTF TGTGCCAGCAGTCGCAAACTCGCCCACTATGGCTACACCTTC
. . TRBJ1-4 TRBV9 CASSALLGAAEKLFF TGTGCCAGCAGCGCATTGCTCGGGGCGGCTGAAAAACTGTTTTTT
. . TRBJ1-2 TRBV30 CAWSTGNYGYTF TGTGCCTGGAGTACAGGGAATTATGGCTACACCTTC
TRBD1 . TRBJ1-2 TRBV5-4 CASSTRTGDYGYTF TGTGCCAGCAGCACTCGGACAGGGGACTATGGCTACACCTTC
TRBD2 once TRBJ2-2 TRBV5-1 CASSLIAGGPRTGELFF TGCGCCAGCAGCTTAATAGCGGGAGGGCCTCGCACCGGGGAGCTGTTTTTT
. . TRBJ1-2 TRBV14 CASSRSQGFGYTF TGTGCCAGCAGCCGCTCACAGGGATTTGGCTACACCTTC
. few TRBJ1-2 TRBV27 CASSSGGVADYGYTF TGTGCCAGCAGCTCCGGCGGGGTAGCGGACTATGGCTACACCTTC
. . TRBJ2-3 TRBV5-1 CASSLDRVAQYF TGCGCCAGCAGCTTGGACAGGGTTGCGCAGTATTTT
TRBD1 . TRBJ2-7 TRBV28 CASSSDRAEQYF TGTGCCAGCAGTTCCGACAGGGCCGAGCAGTACTTC
. once TRBJ1-5 TRBV18 CASSPSREGNQPQHF TGTGCCAGCTCGCCTTCCCGGGAGGGCAATCAGCCCCAGCATTTT
TRBD2 once TRBJ2-1 TRBV5-8 CASTQLTSGTSYNEQFF TGTGCCAGCACCCAATTGACTAGCGGGACGTCCTACAATGAGCAGTTCTTC
TRBD2 . TRBJ2-7 TRBV7-2 CASSSLLAGGPEQYF TGTGCCAGCAGCTCCTTACTAGCGGGAGGGCCCGAGCAGTACTTC
. . TRBJ1-3 TRBV9 CASSERGRGNTIYF TGTGCCAGCAGCGAGAGGGGTCGTGGAAACACCATATATTTT
. . TRBJ1-1 TRBV28 CASSPGSVGEAFF TGTGCCAGCAGTCCAGGGAGTGTTGGAGAAGCTTTCTTT
. . TRBJ1-5 TRBV30 CAWKLQGIGNQPQHF TGTGCCTGGAAGCTTCAGGGGATAGGCAATCAGCCCCAGCATTTT
. . TRBJ1-4 TRBV11-2 CASSTSGAINEKLFF TGTGCCAGCAGCACATCCGGGGCCATTAATGAAAAACTGTTTTTT
. . TRBJ2-3 TRBV14 CASSQAPGPDTQYF TGTGCCAGCAGCCAAGCGCCAGGGCCAGATACGCAGTATTTT
. . TRBJ2-5 TRBV7-3 CASSLGGKETQYF TGTGCCAGCAGCCTCGGAGGGAAAGAGACCCAGTACTTC
. . TRBJ1-2 TRBV27 CASSSGLPPYGYTF TGTGCCAGCAGTTCAGGACTCCCGCCTTATGGCTACACCTTC
. . TRBJ2-1 TRBV9 CASSVAGKNEQFF TGTGCCAGCAGCGTAGCCGGGAAGAATGAGCAGTTCTTC
. . TRBJ2-6 TRBV11-3 CASSLGEAGANVLTF TGTGCCAGCAGCTTAGGTGAGGCTGGGGCCAACGTCCTGACTTTC
. . TRBJ2-5 TRBV6-5 CASSPVGFGETQYF TGTGCCAGCAGTCCCGTCGGGTTCGGAGAGACCCAGTACTTC
. . TRBJ2-7 TRBV11-2 CASSLLLGKGYEQYF TGTGCCAGCAGCTTATTGTTAGGGAAGGGCTACGAGCAGTACTTC
. many TRBJ1-2 TRBV10-3 CATESPSEFYGYTF TGTGCCACTGAGTCCCCCAGCGAGTTTTATGGCTACACCTTC
. . TRBJ1-3 TRBV29-1 CSVVGGGNTIYF TGCAGCGTTGTTGGGGGCGGAAACACCATATATTTT
. few TRBJ1-2 TRBV6-5 CASRLQGVGYTF TGTGCCAGCAGGCTACAGGGTGTCGGCTACACCTTC